These T cell receptor beta chains were read from a single sample in a study of beta chain features in type 1 diabetes. This table comes from immunoSEQ multiplex PCR, and its TCRdb copy is limited to in-frame clones, with some not included. This table holds about 620,000 clones, roughly 15% found once. Input material: naive CD4+ T cells from blood. Source of these receptors: a man between 18 and 35 years old in good health. Each CDR3 is given with its conserved first and last residue. The D gene is left open where the match is weak. Some rows mark clone size as missing; the rest say once, few, many or name a class of expanded clone.

D: -
J: TRBJ1-5
size: few
V: TRBV27
CDR3: CASSLEAFNQPQHF
DNA: TGTGCCAGCAGTTTAGAGGCCTTTAATCAGCCCCAGCATTTT

D: -
J: TRBJ1-1
size: few
V: TRBV7-3
CDR3: CASSLTGSLAEAFF
DNA: TGTGCCAGCAGCCTAACAGGGAGTTTGGCTGAAGCTTTCTTT

D: TRBD2
J: TRBJ2-1
size: -
V: TRBV7-9
CDR3: CASRDRLAENEQFF
DNA: TGTGCCAGCAGGGACCGGCTAGCGGAAAATGAGCAGTTCTTC

D: TRBD2
J: TRBJ2-5
size: -
V: TRBV29-1
CDR3: CSVDRWRSGTRDSGRETQYF
DNA: TGCAGCGTTGATCGTTGGCGGAGCGGGACCCGGGACTCAGGCCGGGAGACCCAGTACTTC

D: -
J: TRBJ1-2
size: -
V: TRBV28
CDR3: CASSWYYGYTF
DNA: TGTGCCAGCAGTTGGTACTATGGCTACACCTTC

D: -
J: TRBJ1-5
size: -
V: TRBV7-2
CDR3: CASSLYSGPNQPQHF
DNA: TGTGCCAGCAGCTTATATTCAGGGCCCAATCAGCCCCAGCATTTT

D: -
J: TRBJ2-5
size: few
V: TRBV5-6
CDR3: CASSLKETQYF
DNA: TGTGCCAGCAGCTTGAAAGAGACCCAGTACTTC

D: -
J: TRBJ1-1
size: -
V: TRBV7-2
CDR3: CASSSLDGNTEAFF
DNA: TGTGCCAGCAGCTCCTTGGACGGGAACACTGAAGCTTTCTTT

D: TRBD2
J: TRBJ2-1
size: -
V: TRBV7-3
CDR3: CASSLTVVRAGKQFF
DNA: TGTGCCAGCAGCTTAACTGTGGTGAGAGCGGGAAAACAGTTCTTC

D: TRBD2
J: TRBJ2-3
size: -
V: TRBV4-1
CDR3: CASSQGVTSGPRDTQYF
DNA: TGCGCCAGCAGCCAAGGGGTCACTAGCGGACCCCGGGATACGCAGTATTTT

D: -
J: TRBJ1-1
size: few
V: TRBV13
CDR3: CASSRLQGPLNTEAFF
DNA: TGTGCCAGCAGCCGACTCCAGGGACCCTTGAACACTGAAGCTTTCTTT

D: -
J: TRBJ2-7
size: -
V: TRBV7-2
CDR3: CASSPTGWVNEQYF
DNA: TGTGCCAGCAGCCCTACAGGGTGGGTCAACGAGCAGTACTTC

D: -
J: TRBJ1-1
size: many
V: TRBV7-9
CDR3: CASSFSSMNTEAFF
DNA: TGTGCCAGCAGCTTCAGCAGCATGAACACTGAAGCTTTCTTT

D: TRBD1
J: TRBJ2-4
size: -
V: TRBV7-3
CDR3: CASSLRQGVAKNIQYF
DNA: TGTGCCAGCAGCCTCAGACAGGGCGTAGCCAAAAACATTCAGTACTTC

D: TRBD1
J: TRBJ2-7
size: few
V: TRBV27
CDR3: CASSRQTGAYEQYF
DNA: TGTGCCAGCAGTCGACAGACAGGGGCCTACGAGCAGTACTTC

D: -
J: TRBJ2-1
size: few
V: TRBV10-3
CDR3: CAISDLRNNEQFF
DNA: TGTGCCATCAGTGATCTCCGAAACAATGAGCAGTTCTTC

D: -
J: TRBJ2-3
size: -
V: TRBV18
CDR3: CASSPGLTGLDTQYF
DNA: TGTGCCAGCTCACCGGGCCTCACGGGCTTGGATACGCAGTATTTT

D: -
J: TRBJ1-2
size: -
V: TRBV18
CDR3: CASSPPAGRGYGYTF
DNA: TGTGCCAGCTCACCACCGGCTGGTAGGGGCTATGGCTACACCTTC

D: -
J: TRBJ2-7
size: -
V: TRBV4-2
CDR3: CASSHADGYEQYF
DNA: TGTGCCAGCAGCCATGCCGACGGCTACGAGCAGTACTTC

D: -
J: TRBJ2-4
size: -
V: TRBV25-1
CDR3: CASSEGSSLAKNIQYF
DNA: TGTGCCAGCAGTGAGGGGAGTTCACTAGCCAAAAACATTCAGTACTTC

D: -
J: TRBJ1-3
size: few
V: TRBV7-9
CDR3: CASSPGRGSGNTIYF
DNA: TGTGCCAGCAGCCCCGGTAGGGGCTCTGGAAACACCATATATTTT

D: -
J: TRBJ2-5
size: -
V: TRBV7-3
CDR3: CASSSSQETQYF
DNA: TGTGCCAGCAGCTCCTCCCAAGAGACCCAGTACTTC

D: -
J: TRBJ1-2
size: few
V: TRBV14
CDR3: CASSLSWGLYGYTF
DNA: TGTGCCAGCAGCCTATCTTGGGGTTTGTATGGCTACACCTTC

D: TRBD1
J: TRBJ1-1
size: few
V: TRBV9
CDR3: CASSVGTGPTEAFF
DNA: TGTGCCAGCAGCGTAGGGACAGGGCCCACTGAAGCTTTCTTT

D: -
J: TRBJ2-1
size: few
V: TRBV2
CDR3: CASIVDGYNEQFF
DNA: TGTGCCAGCATTGTGGACGGGTACAATGAGCAGTTCTTC

D: TRBD1
J: TRBJ1-5
size: -
V: TRBV7-7
CDR3: CASSPRTGGNQPQHF
DNA: TGTGCTAGCAGCCCCCGGACAGGGGGTAATCAGCCCCAGCATTTT

D: -
J: TRBJ2-1
size: -
V: TRBV4-3
CDR3: CASSQEAGFGEQFF
DNA: TGCGCCAGCAGCCAAGAGGCGGGATTTGGGGAGCAGTTCTTC

D: -
J: TRBJ2-3
size: few
V: TRBV7-2
CDR3: CASSAGLRDTQYF
DNA: TGTGCCAGCAGCGCCGGACTCCGTGATACGCAGTATTTT

D: -
J: TRBJ1-2
size: -
V: TRBV18
CDR3: CASSHARQYGYTF
DNA: TGTGCCAGCTCACACGCCAGGCAATATGGCTACACCTTC

D: -
J: TRBJ1-2
size: few
V: TRBV5-6
CDR3: CASSLGSSDGYTF
DNA: TGTGCCAGCAGCTTAGGTTCTTCGGATGGCTACACCTTC

D: -
J: TRBJ1-2
size: -
V: TRBV28
CDR3: CASSSGAANYGYTF
DNA: TGTGCCAGCAGTTCAGGCGCCGCTAACTATGGCTACACCTTC

D: TRBD1
J: TRBJ1-1
size: few
V: TRBV10-3
CDR3: CAIGQGDTEAFF
DNA: TGTGCCATCGGACAGGGGGACACTGAAGCTTTCTTT

D: TRBD2
J: TRBJ2-7
size: -
V: TRBV18
CDR3: CASSPRLAGGTYEQYF
DNA: TGTGCCAGCTCACCAAGATTAGCGGGAGGAACCTACGAGCAGTACTTC

D: -
J: TRBJ2-7
size: few
V: TRBV7-2
CDR3: CASSLATRSAEQYF
DNA: TGTGCCAGCAGCTTAGCTACGAGGTCGGCTGAGCAGTACTTC

D: -
J: TRBJ1-2
size: few
V: TRBV11-2
CDR3: CASSSLQRGPSYGYTF
DNA: TGTGCCAGCAGCTCCCTTCAGCGGGGGCCATCGTATGGCTACACCTTC

D: -
J: TRBJ1-4
size: few
V: TRBV5-1
CDR3: CASSFSTTNEKLFF
DNA: TGCGCCAGCAGCTTCAGTACAACTAATGAAAAACTGTTTTTT

D: TRBD1
J: TRBJ2-5
size: -
V: TRBV6-6
CDR3: CASSYPGTAQQETQYF
DNA: TGTGCCAGCAGTTACCCCGGGACAGCGCAGCAAGAGACCCAGTACTTC

D: -
J: TRBJ1-2
size: -
V: TRBV1
CDR3: CTNVVRIYYGYTF
DNA: TGCACCAACGTAGTAAGGATTTACTATGGCTACACCTTC

D: -
J: TRBJ2-7
size: -
V: TRBV9
CDR3: CASSVEKDRYEQYF
DNA: TGTGCCAGCAGCGTAGAAAAAGACAGGTACGAGCAGTACTTC

D: TRBD1
J: TRBJ1-1
size: few
V: TRBV5-1
CDR3: CASSSGQVDTEAFF
DNA: TGCGCCAGCAGCTCGGGACAGGTCGACACTGAAGCTTTCTTT

D: TRBD1
J: TRBJ2-3
size: -
V: TRBV19
CDR3: CASSPRTGRSTDTQYF
DNA: TGTGCCAGTAGTCCACGGACAGGGAGGAGCACAGATACGCAGTATTTT

D: -
J: TRBJ2-1
size: few
V: TRBV2
CDR3: CASIENEQFF
DNA: TGTGCCAGCATAGAAAATGAGCAGTTCTTC

D: -
J: TRBJ1-1
size: few
V: TRBV7-9
CDR3: CASSPLRDTSVEAFF
DNA: TGTGCCAGCAGCCCCCTCCGGGACACATCCGTTGAAGCTTTCTTT

D: -
J: TRBJ1-1
size: -
V: TRBV11-2
CDR3: CASSLDPSGTTEAFF
DNA: TGTGCCAGCAGCTTAGACCCAAGCGGGACCACTGAAGCTTTCTTT

D: TRBD1
J: TRBJ2-4
size: few
V: TRBV10-3
CDR3: CASSSRDRANIQYF
DNA: TGTGCCAGCAGTTCCAGGGACAGGGCGAACATTCAGTACTTC

D: TRBD1
J: TRBJ2-7
size: few
V: TRBV7-9
CDR3: CASSSRDRGIHSYEQYF
DNA: TGTGCCAGCAGCTCCCGGGACAGGGGTATACACTCCTACGAGCAGTACTTC

D: -
J: TRBJ1-2
size: -
V: TRBV5-4
CDR3: CASSLDGLYGYTF
DNA: TGTGCCAGCAGCTTGGACGGACTCTATGGCTACACCTTC

D: -
J: TRBJ1-5
size: -
V: TRBV18
CDR3: CASSPSAGFYSNQPQHF
DNA: TGTGCCAGCTCACCATCGGCAGGTTTCTATAGCAATCAGCCCCAGCATTTT

D: TRBD1
J: TRBJ1-2
size: -
V: TRBV6-5
CDR3: CASNNHRDSYGYTF
DNA: TGTGCCAGCAACAACCACCGGGACAGCTATGGCTACACCTTC

D: -
J: TRBJ2-7
size: -
V: TRBV5-4
CDR3: CASSPPDTQVQYF
DNA: TGTGCCAGCAGCCCCCCCGACACCCAGGTGCAGTACTTC

D: TRBD1
J: TRBJ2-3
size: -
V: TRBV15
CDR3: CATSRVGQGVKADTQYF
DNA: TGTGCCACCAGCAGAGTTGGGCAGGGGGTAAAGGCAGATACGCAGTATTTT

D: TRBD1
J: TRBJ2-4
size: few
V: TRBV2
CDR3: CASSVGTGGRNIQYF
DNA: TGTGCCAGCAGTGTAGGGACAGGGGGACGAAACATTCAGTACTTC

D: -
J: TRBJ1-5
size: -
V: TRBV4-3
CDR3: CASSQDNQPQHF
DNA: TGCGCCAGCAGCCAAGATAATCAGCCCCAGCATTTT

D: -
J: TRBJ1-1
size: -
V: TRBV7-9
CDR3: CASSPGGTEAFF
DNA: TGTGCCAGCAGCCCGGGGGGCACTGAAGCTTTCTTT

D: -
J: TRBJ2-3
size: few
V: TRBV7-2
CDR3: CASSESVGTQYF
DNA: TGTGCCAGCAGTGAGTCGGTGGGTACGCAGTATTTT

D: TRBD1
J: TRBJ2-3
size: few
V: TRBV18
CDR3: CASSPPSDRATDTQYF
DNA: TGTGCCAGCTCACCACCATCCGACAGGGCCACAGATACGCAGTATTTT

D: -
J: TRBJ2-7
size: -
V: TRBV6-9
CDR3: CASSSRLEPYEQYF
DNA: TGTGCCAGCAGTTCCCGGTTAGAACCCTACGAGCAGTACTTC